The clone carrying this TCR beta chain was counted many times. The same CDR3 is also encoded by other DNA sequences in this sample. This sample was included in a study of shared clonotypes between healthy human individuals. The V end lost 2 bases, the J end lost 2 bases, and 12 bases lay between the germline ends. Germline V gene sequence: CDR1 SGHRS, CDR2 YFSETQ. The CDR3 covers 15 residues. Several immunoSEQ plates held equal portions of the genomic DNA taken from each subset. The method was immunoSEQ multiplex PCR; TCRdb's version includes in-frame clones alone and lacks a portion of them. The data contain 100,000 or so clones, around 47% of them singletons.

The sequenced sample consisted of PBMCs. The TCR comes from a woman aged 40 to 50 in good health. Some clones in this sample may be carry-over from other donors' samples. The chain recombines TRBV5-1 with TRBJ2-3; D gene unclear. The CDR3 DNA reads TGCGCCAGCAGCTTCTCGGACGGCTCCACAGATACGCAGTATTTT. Its translation: CASSFSDGSTDTQYF. The variable domain in full, completed from reference TRBV5-1 and TRBJ2-3, reads KAGVTQTPRYLIKTRGQQVTLSCSPISGHRSVSWYQQTPGQGLQFLFEYFSETQRNKGNFPGRFSGRQFSNSRSEMNVSTLELGDSALYLCASSFSDGSTDTQYFGPGTRLTVL.